This paragraph covers one TCR beta chain sequence. Its antigen is unknown. Libraries were prepared by immunoSEQ multiplex PCR; TCRdb keeps only in-frame clonotypes and omits some of them. The sample shows some 77,000 clones, over 70% of them seen only once. The data originate from a study of OX40 agonist ivuxolimab in advanced cancers. Study in general: Prior checkpoint blockade (anti-PD-1, anti-PD-L1 or anti-CTLA-4) was permitted; approximately 40% had it. General observations from the study: The study did not work out the antigen specificity of the expanded peripheral T cells. Among patients with partial responses at 0.1-3.0 mg/kg, clonal expansion was among the lowest.

Germline-derived CDR1 and CDR2 are SGHVS and FQNEAQ. V dropped 2 bases and J dropped 3; count of bases not matched to a gene: 4. The CDR3 sequence is 14 residues long. The chain uses TRBV7-8 and TRBJ2-7, with 7 positions matching TRBD1. This specimen was CD4+ or CD8+ T cells sorted from blood, taken in a trial of the OX40 agonist ivuxolimab. The source of this sequence is an adult with an advanced solid tumor such as melanoma, head and neck, liver or kidney cancer. DNA of the CDR3: TGTGCCAGCAGCTTAAGGGCAGGGGGCTACGAGCAGTACTTC. Translating it yields CASSLRAGGYEQYF.